The 3 T cell receptor beta chains listed next were all sequenced from one sample in a study of cytomegalovirus exposure and HLA in healthy donors. It was with 60 Vbeta and 13 Jbeta primers that the PCR ran. Using immunoSEQ multiplex PCR, the repertoire was profiled, and TCRdb retains in-frame clones only, with some absent. The sample includes some 150,000 clones, 73% of them seen just once. The specimen sequenced was PBMCs. The source of these receptors is a human donor in good health.

V and J are TRBV7-9 and TRBJ2-7; D not certain. With 2 bases removed from V and 2 bases from J, the gap between germline ends came to 13 bases. The CDR3 length is 15 residues. Germline CDR1 is SEHNR and CDR2 is FQNEAQ (reference sequence). CDR3 in amino acids: CASSLLAGVAYEQYF. The CDR3 coding sequence is TGTGCCAGCAGCTTATTGGCAGGTGTTGCCTACGAGCAGTACTTC.

The genes are TRBV4-1 and TRBJ2-1; 8 bases fit TRBD2. Germline loops: CDR1 MGHRA, CDR2 YSYEKL. CDR3 length: 17 residues. The V gene end was trimmed by 0 bases and the J gene end by 4 bases; junction bases not matched to a gene: 8. The CDR3 coding sequence is TGCGCCAGCAGCCAAGAACGGGGTCGGGGGGGATACAATGAGCAGTTCTTC. This translates into CASSQERGRGGYNEQFF.

The V and J genes are TRBV6-6 and TRBJ2-7, with no clear D. The CDR3 runs 11 residues. Germline assignment: CDR1 MNHNY and CDR2 SVGAGI (reference sequence). Trimming stripped 6 bases from V and 5 bases from J, with 8 bases between. The CDR3 DNA is TGTGCCAGCAGCCCCCTTAACGAGCAGTACTTC. Translation: CASSPLNEQYF.